This T cell receptor (beta chain) derives from a study of T-cell memory formation after mild COVID-19 listed by TCRdb under 2021. About the study as a whole: Most TCR sequence clusters were specific to one of the two donors. Two young, previously healthy adult volunteers, one female and one male, were included in the cohort. In a couple of donors, T-cell clones that expanded and contracted after mild COVID-19 were followed by sequencing TCRalpha and TCRbeta repertoires longitudinally.

Comments on this clonotype: Its antigen remains undetermined. Nothing much larger sits one base from this clone, and base qualities are not available.

CDR1 and CDR2, per the germline V gene (reference sequence), are DFQATT and SNEGSKA. CDR3 length: 13 amino acids, cysteine to phenylalanine. Only the CDR3 DNA is retained, 39 bases long and in frame from the first base. The germline ends are 9 bases apart after V is trimmed by 0 bases and J by 6 bases. The instrument given in TCRdb is Illumina NovaSeq 6000. Using 5'RACE with constant-segment primers, TCRalpha and TCRbeta cDNA libraries were constructed, with sample barcodes and unique molecular identifiers added in the process. Trizol reagent was used to extract RNA from every sample. Libraries were amplified in two PCR steps, with a second sample barcode and Illumina TruSeq adapters added in the second step. The libraries were sequenced on an Illumina NovaSeq using 2 x 150 bp paired-end reads. The study's processing was this. The reads were demultiplexed and collapsed into UMI-guided consensus sequences using migec v1.2.7. With mixcr v2.1.11, UMI consensuses were aligned to TRA and TRB V and J templates and assembled into clonotypes. Clonotypes were classified as expanded or contracted when called significant by both edgeR and NoisET, with noise models trained on biological replicates. For edgeR calls, the cutoffs were a false discovery rate-adjusted p below 0.01 and a log2 fold-change threshold of 1. PCA with hierarchical clustering of max-normalized trajectories of the 1000 most abundant clonotypes was used as exploratory dynamics analysis. Separately sequenced CD4+ and CD8+ repertoires were used to assign a CD4 or CD8 phenotype to each responding clone. TCRdb redid the processing of the public reads, applying fastp at Q25 and MiXCR, and retained in-frame beta chains. Every CDR3 protein is listed once, alongside the most common genes and DNA of its rows. TCRdb, not the authors, supplied the V and J calls. This sample holds roughly 110,000 distinct CDR3 sequences; under 15% were observed only once. Under 30% of the sample rests with the top ten.

Results the study describes overall, beyond this receptor: Whether the second-wave clones peaking on day 37 were SARS-CoV-2 specific was not confirmed. The study covered only a couple of mild cases, and larger cohorts including severe cases with pre-infection samples were considered necessary. Clones that contracted from day 15 to 85 showed balanced CD4/CD8 phenotypes, whereas a second wave of clones that expanded from day 15 to 37 leaned towards CD4+. Contracting CD4+ clones were found mainly in CM and EM memory subsets, while CD8+ clones were enriched in EMRA. Some responding clones were detected in pre-infection memory, which suggested that pre-existing cross-reactive memory T cells had joined the SARS-CoV-2 response.

PBMCs were isolated by Ficoll-Paque density gradient centrifugation. Sequenced material: PBMCs or a T cell subset sorted from them (not recorded which). The chain uses TRBV20-1 and TRBJ2-1, with TRBD1 as a weak D call on 6 bases. This receptor was taken from an adult woman who had mild COVID-19 (a few samples of this study predate the infection). The sample titles of this study are shuffled in the database, so cell type and time point are left out; the donor was told from shared clones. The CDR3 protein: CSARDGTTNEQFF. The nucleotide sequence reads TGCAGTGCTAGAGATGGGACAACCAATGAGCAGTTCTTC.